The 23 T cell receptor beta chains below were found in one sample sequenced in a study of T cell repertoires in cytomegalovirus infection. In TCRdb, the reads were re-called with MiXCR into one record per CDR3 protein. Counted here are approximately 130,000 distinct CDR3 sequences, 7% to 9.5% occurring once; the ten biggest clones make up 10%. The sequencing sample was made of PBMCs. Receptor source: a human donor in good health (CMV status not recorded). Some clones in this sample may be carry-over from other donors' samples.

CDR3 in amino acids: CSARDAGKGYGYTF. CDR3 nucleotide sequence: TGCAGTGCTAGAGACGCAGGAAAAGGCTATGGCTACACCTTC. The chain links TRBV20-1 to TRBJ1-2; D is ambiguous. Between the trimmed V and J ends, which lost 0 bases and 4 bases, there was a span of 12 bases. Germline V lookup: CDR1 DFQATT, CDR2 SNEGSKA (reference sequence). The CDR3 consists of 14 residues.

The chain joins TRBV5-6 to TRBJ2-7; D ambiguous. The CDR3 loop spans 14 amino acids. Germline assignment: CDR1 SGHDT and CDR2 YYEEEE. V was clipped by 2 bases and J by 4 bases, with 13 bases between them. CDR3 sequence (DNA): TGTGCCAGCAGCTTTATTTCTGGGTATTACGAGCAGTACTTC. Translated, it gives CASSFISGYYEQYF.

This clonotype was seen ten or more times. The rearrangement links TRBV24-1 to TRBJ2-7; perhaps D is TRBD1 or TRBD2 (6 bases each). Germline values: CDR1 KGHDR, CDR2 SFDVKD. V was pared by 8 bases and J by 4 bases, with 17 bases between. This CDR3 region has 14 residues. CDR3: CATMGGPPLYEQYF. The CDR3 bases are TGTGCCACCATGGGGGGCCCTCCACTTTACGAGCAGTACTTC.

V usage is TRBV20-1 and J usage is TRBJ1-1, with D maybe TRBD1 (5 bases). This CDR3 comprises 11 residues. The ends were cut back, 3 bases at V and 9 bases at J, with 11 bases in the middle. Germline loops: CDR1 DFQATT, CDR2 SNEGSKA (reference sequence). CDR3 region: CSARDPGQAFF. In DNA, the CDR3 is TGCAGTGCTAGGGATCCAGGGCAAGCTTTCTTT.

This clonotype was found many times. The V gene is TRBV15, the J gene TRBJ1-1; TRBD1 aligns across 11 bases. V lost 6 bases and J lost 8; bases outside the gene matches: 8. CDR3 length: 14 residues. Germline CDR1 and CDR2: LNHNV and YYDKDF (reference sequence). The CDR3 region is CATRSPRDRGEAFF. The CDR3 DNA sequence: TGTGCCACCAGGTCCCCAAGGGACAGGGGGGAAGCTTTCTTT.

This chain joins TRBV29-1 and TRBJ1-1; maybe TRBD1 (6 bases). V lost 4 bases, J lost 3 bases, and 15 bases lay in between. The CDR3 consists of 14 residues. Germline V gives CDR1 SQVTM, CDR2 ANQGSEA. CDR3 bases: TGCAGCGTTGTTATTTGGGGGGGCGACACTGAAGCTTTCTTT. Translated, it gives CSVVIWGGDTEAFF. Based on the CDR3 plus reference TRBV29-1 and TRBJ1-1, the full variable domain is SAVISQKPSRDICQRGTSLTIQCQVDSQVTMMFWYRQQPGQSLTLIATANQGSEATYESGFVIDKFPISRPNLTFSTLTVSNMSPEDSSIYLCSVVIWGGDTEAFFGQGTRLTVV.

This clonotype was picked up many times. The CDR3: CASSTQRGPTTDTQYF. In DNA form, the CDR3 reads TGTGCCAGCAGCACCCAGCGGGGGCCTACCACAGATACGCAGTATTTT. The V and J genes are TRBV7-9 and TRBJ2-3, with 8 bases fitting TRBD2. Germline CDR1 reads SEHNR; CDR2 reads FQNEAQ (reference sequence). The CDR3 length is 16 residues. V lost 5 bases and J lost 2; bases outside the gene matches: 9.

This clonotype was found many times. The genes are TRBV2 and TRBJ2-5; D not certain. This CDR3 has 14 residues. V was pared by 4 bases and J by 2 bases, with 11 bases between. Germline V gene sequence: CDR1 SNHLY, CDR2 FYNNEI. The CDR3 is CASSVIAAQETQYF. In DNA form, the CDR3 reads TGTGCCAGCAGTGTTATAGCTGCACAAGAGACCCAGTACTTC. The full variable domain, completed using reference TRBV2 and TRBJ2-5, is EPEVTQTPSHQVTQMGQEVILRCVPISNHLYFYWYRQILGQKVEFLVSFYNNEISEKSEIFDDQFSVERPDGSNFTLKIRSTKLEDSAMYFCASSVIAAQETQYFGPGTRLLVL.

This clonotype was observed many times. The rearrangement uses TRBV2 and TRBJ2-2; 11 bases map to TRBD2. The CDR3 spans 18 residues. The germline gives CDR1 SNHLY, CDR2 FYNNEI. J lost 4 bases, V lost 1 base, and 8 bases had no gene match. CDR3 nucleotides: TGTGCCAGCAGTGAAGACCCGGGACTAGCGGATCTCACCGGGGAGCTGTTTTTT. This encodes CASSEDPGLADLTGELFF.

The genes are TRBV19 and TRBJ2-3, with a possible D match to TRBD1 (5 bases). V lost 10 bases, J lost 15 bases, and 20 bases lay in between. Germline V gene sequence: CDR1 LNHDA, CDR2 SQIVND (reference sequence). The CDR3 has 11 residues. CDR3 amino acids: CATTTIGASYF. CDR3 nucleotide sequence: TGTGCCACTACGACGATTGGGGCCTCTTATTTT.

This clonotype appeared many times. The CDR3 spells CASSRTAYGYTF. CDR3 DNA sequence: TGTGCCAGCAGTCGGACAGCCTATGGCTACACCTTC. The rearrangement links TRBV28 to TRBJ1-2; D possibly corresponds to TRBD1 (6 bases). Germline CDR1 MDHEN, CDR2 SYDVKM. The CDR3 spans 12 residues. The ends were cut back, 5 bases at V and 4 bases at J, with 8 bases in the middle.

This clonotype was found many times. The chain has TRBV7-6 and TRBJ1-4, with 7 bases fitting TRBD1. V dropped 1 base and J dropped 7; count of bases not matched to a gene: 6. CDR1 and CDR2 (germline): SGHVS, FNYEAQ. CDR3 length equals 15 residues. The CDR3 loop reads CASSLEGGAGEKLFF. CDR3 in DNA: TGTGCCAGCAGCTTAGAAGGGGGCGCCGGTGAAAAACTGTTTTTT.

This clonotype came up many times. The V gene is TRBV20-1, the J gene TRBJ1-6; tentatively, D is TRBD1 (5 bases). V lost 3 bases, J lost 1 base, and 10 bases lay in between. Germline V lookup: CDR1 DFQATT, CDR2 SNEGSKA (reference sequence). The CDR3 is 15 residues long. The CDR3 here is CSARKTDSYNSPLHF. The CDR3 nucleotides read TGCAGTGCTAGGAAGACAGATTCCTATAATTCACCCCTCCACTTT.

In this sample, this clonotype turned up a few times. This chain connects TRBV20-1 to TRBJ1-1, with a weak D call TRBD1 (5 bases). Germline V gene data show CDR1 as DFQATT and CDR2 as SNEGSKA (reference sequence). There are 16 residues in the CDR3. The ends were cut back, 1 base at V and 1 base at J, with 16 bases in the middle. CDR3 DNA sequence: TGCAGTGCTAGAGGGGTCCGGGGCCGGTCGAACACTGAAGCTTTCTTT. Its translation is CSARGVRGRSNTEAFF.

The chain combines TRBV28 with TRBJ1-4; a possible D gene is TRBD1 (6 bases). The germline CDR1 and CDR2 sequences are MDHEN and SYDVKM. Trimming removed 1 base at V and 3 bases at J, with 18 bases between. The CDR3 length is 18 residues. The CDR3 coding sequence is TGTGCCAGCAGTTTATTGGGCTTCCAGGGGACTTCTAATGAAAAACTGTTTTTT. Amino acids: CASSLLGFQGTSNEKLFF.

The V call is TRBV28, the J call TRBJ2-2; 7 bases match TRBD1. This CDR3 is 15 amino acids long. Trimming at V came to 6 bases and at J to 2 bases, leaving 6 bases not matched to a gene. Germline loops: CDR1 MDHEN, CDR2 SYDVKM. This chain's CDR3 is CASSTGTVNTGELFF. The CDR3 coding sequence is TGTGCCAGCAGCACCGGGACAGTAAACACCGGGGAGCTGTTTTTT.

This clonotype was observed at least ten times. The V and J genes are TRBV6-5 and TRBJ1-2; TRBD1 matches at 10 bases. V lost 4 bases and J lost 7; bases outside the gene matches: 9. Per germline, CDR1 MNHEY and CDR2 SVGAGI. There are 15 residues in the CDR3. CDR3 coding DNA: TGTGCCAGCAGTTCAACGACAGGGGGCGGAGGTGGCTACACCTTC. It codes for CASSSTTGGGGGYTF.

This clonotype showed up just a few times. The V gene is TRBV6-2 or TRBV6-3, the J gene TRBJ2-3; D unclear. V lost 4 bases and J 8 bases, leaving 10 bases between the germline ends. CDR1 MNHEY and CDR2 SVGEGT come from the germline V gene. There are 12 residues in the CDR3. CDR3 amino acids: CASSSGYATQYF. The CDR3 DNA reads as TGTGCCAGCAGTTCGGGTTATGCTACGCAGTATTTT.

This clonotype was observed at least ten times. V is TRBV29-1 and J is TRBJ2-3; 9 nucleotides agree with TRBD1. The CDR3 totals 13 residues. The germline V gene has CDR1 SQVTM and CDR2 ANQGSEA. With 5 bases clipped from V and 6 bases from J, the junction kept 6 bases outside the gene matches. The CDR3 reads CSVLTGGGDTQYF. The CDR3 DNA reads as TGCAGCGTTCTCACAGGGGGCGGGGATACGCAGTATTTT.

This clonotype was observed many times. This chain links TRBV7-9 with TRBJ2-5, with 13 bases matching TRBD2. CDR3 size: 14 residues. V was clipped by 5 bases and J by 4 bases; unmatched bases: 1. From germline, CDR1 is SEHNR and CDR2 FQNEAQ (reference sequence). The CDR3 DNA reads as TGTGCCAGCAGCCGACTAGCGGGGGGAGAGACCCAGTACTTC. Translation: CASSRLAGGETQYF.

This clonotype has more than one count but fewer than ten. This chain connects TRBV2 to TRBJ1-1, with a possible D match to TRBD1 (5 bases). Germline CDR1 SNHLY, CDR2 FYNNEI. CDR3 size: 15 residues. Trimming removed 5 bases from V and 0 bases from J, with 13 bases in between. The CDR3: CASSPGVQVNTEAFF. The CDR3 DNA follows: TGTGCCAGCAGTCCCGGGGTACAGGTGAACACTGAAGCTTTCTTT.

The chain uses TRBV6-6 and TRBJ2-1; D gene uncertain. Trimming took 8 bases from V and 4 from J, leaving 6 bases between them. The CDR3 is 11 amino acids. CDR1 is MNHNY, CDR2 SVGAGI, per germline (reference sequence). DNA of the CDR3: TGTGCCAGCGGGATATACAATGAGCAGTTCTTC. Translated: CASGIYNEQFF.

The chain employs TRBV28 and TRBJ2-7; 7 bases match TRBD2. This CDR3 region has 15 residues. V trimming: 2 bases; J trimming: 5 bases; junction bases outside the gene matches: 9. CDR1 is MDHEN and CDR2 is SYDVKM in the germline V gene. CDR3 nucleotide sequence: TGTGCCAGCAGTTTAAGTTGGGGGGGGGTCGACGAGCAGTACTTC. Amino acids: CASSLSWGGVDEQYF.